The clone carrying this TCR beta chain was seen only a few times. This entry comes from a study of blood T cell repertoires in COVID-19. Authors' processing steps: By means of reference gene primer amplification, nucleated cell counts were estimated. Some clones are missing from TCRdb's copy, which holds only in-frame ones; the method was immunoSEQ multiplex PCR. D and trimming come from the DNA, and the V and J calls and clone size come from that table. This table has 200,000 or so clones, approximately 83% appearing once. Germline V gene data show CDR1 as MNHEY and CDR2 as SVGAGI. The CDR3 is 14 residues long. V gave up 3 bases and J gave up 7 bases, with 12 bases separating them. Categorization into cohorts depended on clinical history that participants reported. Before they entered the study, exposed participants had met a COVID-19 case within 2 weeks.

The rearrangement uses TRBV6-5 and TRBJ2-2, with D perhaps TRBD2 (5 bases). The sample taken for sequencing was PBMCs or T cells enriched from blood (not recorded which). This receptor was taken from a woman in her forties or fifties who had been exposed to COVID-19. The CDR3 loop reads CASSYGPGSGELFF. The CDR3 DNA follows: TGTGCCAGCAGTTATGGACCGGGGAGCGGGGAGCTGTTTTTT.